The 32 T cell receptor beta chains reported below all come from one sample, sequenced in a study of CD8+ T cells in alopecia areata (dated by TCRdb to 2016 to 2019). Library preparation employed the immunoSEQ multiplex PCR assay. RNA was extracted from all samples and reverse transcribed into cDNA, which served as template for TCR sequencing. In its TCRdb copy, this immuneACCESS table keeps in-frame sequences only and misses some clones. Where compared with another copy, unresolved V genes explain less than half of these, and the others have no known cause. The sample table records 150,000 to 200,000 clones; 58% of these occur just once. Around 15% of the sample comes from the top ten. The treatment or condition label here, explained by the study, means: oral pan-JAK inhibitor, 5-10 mg twice daily. The sample here was CD4+ T cells sorted from blood, taken at approximately week 56, from a patient treated with tofacitinib. Source of these receptors: a human donor with alopecia areata.

This clone was counted between two and nine times. The chain employs TRBV30 and TRBJ1-5, with D hard to call. The V and J ends lost 0 bases and 5 bases respectively, with 11 bases between them. CDR3 size: 14 residues. Per germline, CDR1 GTSNPN and CDR2 SVGIG (reference sequence). The CDR3 reads CAWSVRGSYQPQHF. The CDR3, as DNA: TGTGCCTGGAGTGTACGAGGGTCTTATCAGCCCCAGCATTTT.

This clone was observed a single time. V and J are TRBV5-1 and TRBJ1-5, with D uncertain. CDR1 is SGHRS, CDR2 YFSETQ, per germline. V lost 5 bases, J lost 2 bases, and 8 bases lay in between. This CDR3 is built from 13 residues. CDR3 sequence: CASSLRGNQPQHF. The CDR3 DNA reads as TGCGCCAGCAGTTTACGGGGCAATCAGCCCCAGCATTTT.

This clone was seen only a few times. The V and J genes are TRBV21-1 and TRBJ2-2. TRBV21-1 represents a pseudogene. The length of the CDR3 is 14 residues. CDR3 DNA sequence: TGTGCCAGCAGCAACGGGGCAGGAGGCGGGGAGCTGTTTTTT. It codes for CASSNGAGGGELFF.

The rearrangement joins TRBV30 to TRBJ2-7; D perhaps matches TRBD2 (5 bases). Trimming shortened V by 2 bases and J by 5 bases, and 13 bases separated the two germline ends. The CDR3 runs 13 residues. Germline CDR1 reads GTSNPN; CDR2 reads SVGIG (reference sequence). CDR3 loop: CAWSPGIANEQYF. DNA of the CDR3: TGTGCCTGGAGTCCGGGGATAGCGAACGAGCAGTACTTC.

V and J are TRBV9 and TRBJ2-1; 8 positions agree with TRBD2. The CDR3 is 15 amino acids. After removal of 1 base from V and 5 bases from J, the junction contained 5 bases not matched to a gene. CDR1 and CDR2 (germline): SGDLS, YYNGEE. This CDR3 is CASSVLSGGNNEQFF. CDR3 sequence (DNA): TGTGCCAGCAGCGTATTGAGCGGGGGAAACAATGAGCAGTTCTTC.

The chain is built from TRBV7-2 and TRBJ2-7; 7 nucleotides agree with TRBD2. The J segment lost 2 bases and the V segment lost 3 bases, leaving 4 bases of the junction unmatched. This CDR3 region has 14 residues. The V gene's germline CDR1 is SGHTA and CDR2 FQGNSA. The CDR3 region is CASSFAGRTYEQYF. The DNA of the CDR3 is TGTGCCAGCAGCTTTGCCGGGAGGACCTACGAGCAGTACTTC.

The V gene is TRBV10-3, the J gene TRBJ2-6; tentatively, D is TRBD1 (5 bases). V dropped 0 bases and J dropped 4 bases, with 10 bases sitting between them. The CDR3 runs to 16 residues. From germline, CDR1 is ENHRY and CDR2 SYGVKD. In DNA form, the CDR3 reads TGTGCCATCAGTGAGTCTGGCAGGGCAGGGGCCAACGTCCTGACTTTC. Residues: CAISESGRAGANVLTF.

CDR3 coding DNA: TGTGCCAGCACCACGGACACCTCTGGAAACACCATATATTTT. It encodes CASTTDTSGNTIYF. This sequence joins TRBV2 and TRBJ1-3; D is possibly TRBD1 (5 bases). V shed 7 bases and J shed 0 bases, with 10 bases lying between them. The CDR3 sequence is 14 residues long. Germline assignment: CDR1 SNHLY and CDR2 FYNNEI.

The genes are TRBV2 and TRBJ1-6; D remains ambiguous. The V end lost 1 base, the J end lost 1 base, and 5 bases lay between the germline ends. Germline V lookup: CDR1 SNHLY, CDR2 FYNNEI. This CDR3 region has 15 residues. This chain's CDR3 is CASSEGGSYNSPLHF. DNA for the CDR3: TGTGCCAGCAGTGAAGGGGGATCCTATAATTCACCCCTCCACTTT.

This chain uses TRBV7-2 with TRBJ2-5, with D perhaps TRBD1 (6 bases). V was shortened by 5 bases and J by 5 bases, with 21 bases between the two germline ends. Looked up from germline, CDR1 is SGHTA and CDR2 is FQGNSA. CDR3 length equals 16 residues. CDR3 loop: CASSPKTGSGSETQYF. The CDR3 nucleotides read TGTGCCAGCAGCCCAAAGACAGGATCCGGGTCGGAGACCCAGTACTTC.

Written as DNA, the CDR3 is TGTGCCAGCATTGGGTTAGGGCAAGAGACCCAGTACTTC. It yields the protein CASIGLGQETQYF. This chain uses TRBV25-1 with TRBJ2-5; D is undetermined. This CDR3 contains 13 residues. In germline, CDR1 is MGHDK, CDR2 SYGVNS. V was clipped by 7 bases and J by 2 bases, with 11 bases between them. The variable domain in full, with the rest retrieved from reference TRBV25-1 and TRBJ2-5, is EADIYQTPRYLVIGTGKKITLECSQTMGHDKMYWYQQDPGMELHLIHYSYGVNSTEKGDLSSESTVSRIRTEHFPLTLESARPSHTSQYLCASIGLGQETQYFGPGTRLLVL.

This clone has a handful of counts. The chain links TRBV7-9 to TRBJ2-1; the D is unclear. V was pared by 2 bases and J by 3 bases, with 5 bases between. The CDR3 sequence is 13 residues long. Germline assignment: CDR1 SEHNR and CDR2 FQNEAQ (reference sequence). The CDR3 loop is CASSLNSYNEQFF. The CDR3 DNA reads as TGTGCCAGCAGCTTAAACAGCTACAATGAGCAGTTCTTC.

V is TRBV18 and J is TRBJ1-1; D might be TRBD1 (5 bases). The CDR3 loop spans 12 amino acids. The germline V and J ends were trimmed by 0 bases and 10 bases, with 9 bases remaining between them. Germline V gene data show CDR1 as KGHSH and CDR2 as LQKENI. The chain's CDR3 is CASSPPGGVAFF. The CDR3 DNA reads TGTGCCAGCTCACCACCGGGGGGGGTAGCTTTCTTT.

The CDR3 bases are TGTGCCAGCAGCTTAGCTTCACATGGGGGGAATAATGAGCAGTTCTTC. It translates to CASSLASHGGNNEQFF. This rearrangement joins TRBV7-6 to TRBJ2-1, with a weak D call TRBD2 (6 bases). The V end lost 0 bases, the J end lost 7 bases, and 16 bases lay between the germline ends. Germline V lookup: CDR1 SGHVS, CDR2 FNYEAQ. This CDR3 is 16 amino acids long.

This rearrangement joins TRBV7-7 to TRBJ2-5, with D maybe TRBD1 (6 bases). V lost 2 bases and J lost 5, with 12 bases in between. The CDR3 runs 14 residues. CDR1 is SSHAT, CDR2 FNYEAQ, per germline (reference sequence). The CDR3 loop is CASSLSGVRETQYF. CDR3 DNA sequence: TGTGCCAGCAGCTTATCAGGGGTGAGGGAGACCCAGTACTTC.

In its sample, this clone was seen once. J is TRBJ2-6 and V is TRBV7-9; D possibly corresponds to TRBD1 (6 bases). Trimming removed 2 bases at V and 2 bases at J, with 10 bases between. The germline CDR1 and CDR2 sequences are SEHNR and FQNEAQ (reference sequence). The CDR3 covers 16 residues. The CDR3 DNA reads TGTGCCAGCAGCTTATGGGACATTGCTGGGGCCAACGTCCTGACTTTC. The encoded protein is CASSLWDIAGANVLTF.

This clone was seen only a few times. The rearrangement joins TRBV7-9 to TRBJ2-3; no reliable D call. V dropped 5 bases and J dropped 4 bases, with 7 bases sitting between them. Germline V gene sequence: CDR1 SEHNR, CDR2 FQNEAQ (reference sequence). This CDR3 has 12 residues. CDR3 sequence (DNA): TGTGCCAGCAGCCCCTTGGCAGATACGCAGTATTTT. Its protein product is CASSPLADTQYF. Complete variable domain (other parts from reference TRBV7-9 and TRBJ2-3): DTGVSQNPRHKITKRGQNVTFRCDPISEHNRLYWYRQTLGQGPEFLTYFQNEAQLEKSRLLSDRFSAERPKGSFSTLEIQRTEQGDSAMYLCASSPLADTQYFGPGTRLTVL.

The genes are TRBV9 and TRBJ1-6, with no clear D. The CDR3 has 18 amino acids. Between the trimmed V and J ends, which lost 3 bases and 5 bases, there was a span of 21 bases. CDR1 SGDLS and CDR2 YYNGEE come from the germline V gene. The DNA of the CDR3 is TGTGCCAGCAGCGCCGAAATCGTTGGGCCGACCCATAATTCACCCCTCCACTTT. Translating gives CASSAEIVGPTHNSPLHF.

This chain connects TRBV6-5 to TRBJ1-2; TRBD1 is a possible D gene (6 bases). Per germline, CDR1 MNHEY and CDR2 SVGAGI. Trimming shortened V by 2 bases and J by 11 bases, and 9 bases separated the two germline ends. The length of the CDR3 is 11 residues. This chain's CDR3 is CASSYGQSYTF. DNA for the CDR3: TGTGCCAGCAGTTACGGACAGTCGTACACCTTC.

The rearrangement links TRBV6-5 to TRBJ2-7; D is possibly TRBD1 or TRBD2 (6 bases each). The CDR3 spans 15 residues. Germline CDR1 reads MNHEY; CDR2 reads SVGAGI. The germline V and J ends were trimmed by 7 bases and 0 bases, with 16 bases remaining between them. The CDR3 DNA is TGTGCCAGCACCAATGGGGGGCTAAGCTCCTACGAGCAGTACTTC. Protein: CASTNGGLSSYEQYF.

V gene TRBV15 combines with J gene TRBJ1-2; perhaps TRBD1 as D (6 bases). Germline CDR1 is LNHNV and CDR2 is YYDKDF (reference sequence). The CDR3 has 15 residues. Trimming removed 0 bases at V and 4 bases at J, with 12 bases between. The CDR3 sequence is CATSRDHGGGYGYTF. The CDR3 coding sequence is TGTGCCACCAGCAGAGATCATGGAGGGGGCTATGGCTACACCTTC.

This sequence joins TRBV30 and TRBJ1-6; D might be TRBD1 (5 bases). From germline, CDR1 is GTSNPN and CDR2 SVGIG (reference sequence). CDR3 length equals 14 residues. Deletions cut 3 bases from V and 7 bases from J, with 13 bases between. This CDR3 reads CAWSRSPGNSPLHF. CDR3 sequence (DNA): TGTGCCTGGAGCCGGTCCCCAGGGAATTCACCCCTCCACTTT.

The chain combines TRBV30 with TRBJ1-1, with D perhaps TRBD1 (5 bases). CDR3 size: 15 residues. Trimming stripped 3 bases from V and 5 bases from J, with 19 bases between. CDR1 is GTSNPN and CDR2 is SVGIG in the germline V gene (reference sequence). The CDR3 DNA is TGTGCCTGGAGCCAAAAGACGGGGCAGAGGACTGAAGCTTTCTTT. Encoded protein: CAWSQKTGQRTEAFF.

With respect to this clone: This CDR3 is also generated by other DNA sequences in the sample. J is TRBJ2-4 and V is TRBV29-1; no definite D call. Looked up from germline, CDR1 is SQVTM and CDR2 is ANQGSEA. CDR3 size: 13 residues. The germline V and J ends were trimmed by 4 bases and 0 bases, with 7 bases remaining between them. The CDR3 bases are TGCAGCGTTGCGGGTCTAGCCAAAAACATTCAGTACTTC. Translating gives CSVAGLAKNIQYF.

The J gene is TRBJ2-1, the V gene TRBV29-1, with 9 positions matching TRBD2. This CDR3 has 13 residues. CDR1 is SQVTM, CDR2 ANQGSEA, per germline. V lost 1 base and J lost 9; bases outside the gene matches: 4. The CDR3 spells CSVEGGGAGEQFF. CDR3 nucleotides: TGCAGCGTTGAAGGCGGGGGGGCAGGTGAGCAGTTCTTC.

This clone is a singleton in its sample. CDR3 nucleotides: TGTGCCAGCAGTCAGACAGTAAGGGGCACTGAAGCTTTCTTT. Encoded protein: CASSQTVRGTEAFF. This sequence joins TRBV6-5 and TRBJ1-1; D is perhaps TRBD1 (5 bases). The length of the CDR3 is 14 residues. Germline CDR1 reads MNHEY; CDR2 reads SVGAGI. The V end was cut by 5 bases, the J end by 4 bases, with 14 bases between.

The J gene is TRBJ1-1, the V gene TRBV11-1, with D possibly matching TRBD1 (5 bases). The CDR3 runs 15 residues. V lost 0 bases, J lost 3 bases, and 11 bases lay in between. Germline V lookup: CDR1 SGHAT, CDR2 FQDESV (reference sequence). This CDR3 reads CASSLATGFYTEAFF. The CDR3 DNA follows: TGTGCCAGCAGCTTAGCCACAGGCTTCTACACTGAAGCTTTCTTT.

This clone appeared a few times. The rearrangement uses TRBV29-1 and TRBJ2-4, with no clear D. This CDR3 region has 14 residues. The V gene lost 4 bases and the J gene lost 5 bases, with 15 bases spanning the gap. Germline V CDR1 and CDR2: SQVTM, ANQGSEA. The CDR3 DNA reads TGCAGCGTTGTAGAACCTAAAAGGGAAAACATTCAGTACTTC. This encodes CSVVEPKRENIQYF.

This chain joins TRBV7-9 and TRBJ2-7; D may be TRBD2 (6 bases). Trimming cost V 5 bases and J 6 bases, with 14 bases left between them. This CDR3 comprises 13 residues. Germline lookup yields CDR1 SEHNR and CDR2 FQNEAQ (reference sequence). CDR3 sequence reads: CASSPDYLGEQYF. CDR3 DNA: TGTGCCAGCAGCCCGGACTACCTTGGCGAGCAGTACTTC.

This chain links TRBV21-1 with TRBJ2-1; no check of the table's D call, TRBD1, against the DNA was made. TRBV21-1 is designated a pseudogene. This CDR3 is built from 16 residues. CDR3 residues: CASSKLDREPSYEQFF. The CDR3 region has the DNA TGTGCCAGCAGCAAGCTAGACAGGGAACCGTCCTATGAGCAGTTCTTC.

This clone was picked up a small number of times. The rearrangement links TRBV19 to TRBJ2-1; no clear D. V dropped 3 bases and J dropped 3 bases, with 6 bases sitting between them. CDR3 length: 13 residues. The V gene's germline CDR1 is LNHDA and CDR2 SQIVND (reference sequence). This CDR3 reads CASSISNYNEQFF. DNA for the CDR3: TGTGCCAGTAGTATTAGCAACTACAATGAGCAGTTCTTC. The full variable domain, with the rest looked up from reference TRBV19 and TRBJ2-1, is DGGITQSPKYLFRKEGQNVTLSCEQNLNHDAMYWYRQDPGQGLRLIYYSQIVNDFQKGDIAEGYSVSREKKESFPLTVTSAQKNPTAFYLCASSISNYNEQFFGPGTRLTVL.

This sequence joins TRBV6-5 and TRBJ2-5, with D maybe TRBD1 (6 bases). The CDR3 has 12 amino acids. Per the germline V gene, CDR1 is MNHEY and CDR2 is SVGAGI. The germline V and J ends were trimmed by 8 bases and 1 base, with 8 bases remaining between them. CDR3 sequence reads: CASRTVQETQYF. The CDR3 nucleotides read TGTGCCAGCCGGACAGTCCAAGAGACCCAGTACTTC.